This record covers a single T cell receptor (beta chain). Its specificity is unknown. This CDR3 has 17 amino acids. The J segment lost 3 bases and the V segment lost 6 bases, leaving 13 bases of the junction unmatched. Germline V gene sequence: CDR1 SQVTM, CDR2 ANQGSEA. This entry belongs to a study of cytomegalovirus exposure and HLA in healthy donors. At the level of the study: Previous work identified 120 million or so unique TCR beta sequences from some 170 million T cells. Whole-study results and caveats: In a later analysis, a missense DCLRE1C variant was linked to TCR beta V- and J-gene trimming. Some public TCRs appeared in many individuals, while most sequences were rare.

The donors were healthy bone marrow donors. The PCR was carried out with 60 Vbeta primers and 13 Jbeta primers. Assay: immunoSEQ multiplex PCR; the TCRdb copy retains only in-frame clones and omits some. The data show about 160,000 clones, with around 79% seen just once and 3.5% held by the top ten. Sequencing input: PBMCs. The chain combines TRBV29-1 with TRBJ2-6; 8 nucleotides line up with TRBD1. This receptor was taken from a human donor in good health. DNA of the CDR3: TGCAGCGTCCTGGACAGGGCTTCTATGGGTGGGGCCAACGTCCTGACTTTC. Translated: CSVLDRASMGGANVLTF.